A selection of T cell receptor beta chains follows, all from one sample in a study of blood T cell repertoires in COVID-19. TCRdb keeps only in-frame clones here, not all; method: immunoSEQ multiplex PCR. This sample has about 210,000 clones, with approximately 87% found just once. The specimen sequenced was peripheral blood. The receptors here all came from an older woman with acute or convalescent COVID-19. The CDR3 runs from the conserved cysteine through the conserved F or W. D genes are given only for firm matches. Clone size appears in some rows only: once, few, many, or a class for an expanded clone.

d_gene: NA
v_gene: TRBV4-2
j_gene: TRBJ2-7
abundance: NA
CDR3aa: CASSQGSGDYQKRTPIYEQYF
CDR3nt: TGTGCCAGCAGCCAAGGGTCAGGGGACTACCAAAAACGAACCCCTATATACGAGCAGTACTTC

d_gene: NA
v_gene: TRBV2
j_gene: TRBJ2-7
abundance: NA
CDR3aa: CASSQRTPGTYEQYF
CDR3nt: TGTGCCAGCAGTCAGAGGACACCAGGAACCTACGAGCAGTACTTC

d_gene: NA
v_gene: TRBV6-5
j_gene: TRBJ1-2
abundance: NA
CDR3aa: CASSYGGRGRGYTF
CDR3nt: TGTGCCAGCAGTTACGGGGGGAGGGGCCGGGGCTACACCTTC

d_gene: TRBD1
v_gene: TRBV27
j_gene: TRBJ2-7
abundance: NA
CDR3aa: CASRRWDRSYEQYF
CDR3nt: TGTGCCAGCAGAAGATGGGACAGAAGCTACGAGCAGTACTTC

d_gene: NA
v_gene: TRBV27
j_gene: TRBJ2-5
abundance: once
CDR3aa: CASSLSRVQETQYF
CDR3nt: TGTGCCAGCAGTTTATCGAGGGTCCAAGAGACCCAGTACTTC

d_gene: NA
v_gene: TRBV10-3
j_gene: TRBJ2-5
abundance: NA
CDR3aa: CAIKQRETQYF
CDR3nt: TGTGCCATCAAGCAGCGAGAGACCCAGTACTTC

d_gene: TRBD1
v_gene: TRBV3-1/TRBV3-2
j_gene: TRBJ1-1
abundance: NA
CDR3aa: CASSQGQMNTEAFF
CDR3nt: TGTGCCAGCAGCCAGGGACAGATGAACACTGAAGCTTTCTTT

d_gene: NA
v_gene: TRBV20-1
j_gene: TRBJ1-4
abundance: NA
CDR3aa: CSVDSGEKLFF
CDR3nt: TGCAGTGTGGACAGTGGCGAAAAACTGTTTTTT

d_gene: TRBD1
v_gene: TRBV6-5
j_gene: TRBJ1-2
abundance: NA
CDR3aa: CASSSQGQGGGGYTF
CDR3nt: TGTGCCAGCAGTTCCCAGGGACAGGGTGGGGGCGGCTACACCTTC

d_gene: NA
v_gene: TRBV3-1/TRBV3-2
j_gene: TRBJ1-2
abundance: NA
CDR3aa: CASSPSPGPIDYGYTF
CDR3nt: TGTGCCAGCAGCCCAAGCCCAGGGCCGATCGACTATGGCTACACCTTC

d_gene: NA
v_gene: TRBV5-1
j_gene: TRBJ1-6
abundance: NA
CDR3aa: CASSTGLGSPLHF
CDR3nt: TGCGCCAGCTCTACAGGGCTGGGATCACCCCTCCACTTT

d_gene: TRBD2
v_gene: TRBV2
j_gene: TRBJ2-3
abundance: NA
CDR3aa: CASSVSGRGTDTQYF
CDR3nt: TGTGCCAGCAGTGTTAGCGGGAGAGGCACAGATACGCAGTATTTT

d_gene: NA
v_gene: TRBV7-2
j_gene: TRBJ1-2
abundance: NA
CDR3aa: CASSLSNGAYGYTF
CDR3nt: TGTGCCAGCAGCTTGTCGAACGGTGCCTATGGCTACACCTTC

d_gene: NA
v_gene: TRBV2
j_gene: TRBJ2-7
abundance: NA
CDR3aa: CASSESRLLTYEQYF
CDR3nt: TGTGCCAGCAGTGAATCGAGACTCCTAACCTACGAGCAGTACTTC

d_gene: NA
v_gene: TRBV5-6
j_gene: TRBJ2-1
abundance: NA
CDR3aa: CASIATSVGNEQFF
CDR3nt: TGTGCCAGCATCGCGACTAGTGTGGGCAATGAGCAGTTCTTC

d_gene: NA
v_gene: TRBV12-2
j_gene: TRBJ2-3
abundance: NA
CDR3aa: CASRLGGYGFATQYF
CDR3nt: TGTGCAAGTCGCTTAGGGGGCTACGGGTTCGCGACGCAGTATTTT

d_gene: NA
v_gene: TRBV5-1
j_gene: TRBJ2-3
abundance: NA
CDR3aa: CASTGQELDTQYF
CDR3nt: TGCGCCAGCACGGGACAAGAGCTAGATACGCAGTATTTT

d_gene: TRBD1
v_gene: TRBV3-1/TRBV3-2
j_gene: TRBJ1-2
abundance: NA
CDR3aa: CASSQSLTGTNYGYTF
CDR3nt: TGTGCCAGCAGCCAATCCTTGACAGGGACTAACTATGGCTACACCTTC

d_gene: NA
v_gene: TRBV19
j_gene: TRBJ2-2
abundance: NA
CDR3aa: CASRGELNTGELFF
CDR3nt: TGTGCCAGTCGCGGGGAATTGAACACCGGGGAGCTGTTTTTT

d_gene: NA
v_gene: TRBV6-2/TRBV6-3
j_gene: TRBJ2-7
abundance: NA
CDR3aa: CASSLFQGSSGEQYF
CDR3nt: TGTGCCAGCAGTCTTTTTCAAGGATCCTCGGGGGAGCAGTACTTC

d_gene: NA
v_gene: TRBV5-5
j_gene: TRBJ2-1
abundance: NA
CDR3aa: CASSLGSGVYNEQFF
CDR3nt: TGTGCCAGCAGCTTGGGTAGCGGAGTCTACAATGAGCAGTTCTTC